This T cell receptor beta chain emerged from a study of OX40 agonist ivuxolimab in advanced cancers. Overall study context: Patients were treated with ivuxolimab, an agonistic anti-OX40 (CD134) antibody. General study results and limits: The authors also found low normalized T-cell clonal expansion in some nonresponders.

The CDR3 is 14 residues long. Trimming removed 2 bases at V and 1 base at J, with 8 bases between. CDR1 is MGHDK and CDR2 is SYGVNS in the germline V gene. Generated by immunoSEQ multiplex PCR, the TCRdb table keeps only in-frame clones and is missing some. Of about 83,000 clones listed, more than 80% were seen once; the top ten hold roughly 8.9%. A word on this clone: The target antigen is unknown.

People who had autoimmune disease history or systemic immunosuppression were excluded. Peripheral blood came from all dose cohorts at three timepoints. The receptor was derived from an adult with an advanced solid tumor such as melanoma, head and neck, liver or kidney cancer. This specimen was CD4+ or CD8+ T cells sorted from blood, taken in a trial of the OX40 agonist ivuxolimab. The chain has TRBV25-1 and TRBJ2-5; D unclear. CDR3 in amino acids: CASSETEVQETQYF. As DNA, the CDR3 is TGTGCCAGCAGTGAAACAGAGGTCCAAGAGACCCAGTACTTC.